One and the same sample provided the 8 T cell receptor beta chains below, sequenced in a study of blood T cell repertoires in COVID-19. Generated by immunoSEQ multiplex PCR, the TCRdb table keeps only in-frame clones and is missing some. The repertoire has approximately 390,000 clones, about 83% of them found once; the top ten carry about 10%. Sequenced sample: PBMCs or T cells enriched from blood (not recorded which). These receptors were taken from a woman in her forties or fifties who had recovered from COVID-19.

The V gene is TRBV19, the J gene TRBJ2-1, with D possibly being TRBD2 (6 bases). V was pared by 3 bases and J by 7 bases, with 22 bases between. This CDR3 is built from 17 residues. Germline V CDR1 and CDR2: LNHDA, SQIVND (reference sequence). The CDR3 sequence is CASSIPTQGAGQNEQFF. CDR3 bases: TGTGCCAGTAGTATCCCGACCCAGGGTGCGGGGCAAAATGAGCAGTTCTTC.

The chain carries TRBV28 and TRBJ2-4; TRBD2 aligns across 12 bases. The CDR3 length is 15 residues. The germline V gene encodes CDR1 MDHEN and CDR2 SYDVKM. V shed 4 bases, J shed 6 bases, and the junction held 4 bases outside the gene matches. DNA for the CDR3: TGTGCCAGCAGTTGGAGACTAGCGGGGGTAAACATTCAGTACTTC. Translating it yields CASSWRLAGVNIQYF. Complete variable domain (other parts from reference TRBV28 and TRBJ2-4): DVKVTQSSRYLVKRTGEKVFLECVQDMDHENMFWYRQDPGLGLRLIYFSYDVKMKEKGDIPEGYSVSREKKERFSLILESASTNQTSMYLCASSWRLAGVNIQYFGAGTRLSVL.

This chain joins TRBV29-1 and TRBJ2-2, with TRBD1 matching over 7 bases. CDR1 and CDR2 from the germline V gene are SQVTM and ANQGSEA. The CDR3 is 12 amino acids. J lost 8 bases, V lost 6 bases, and 6 bases had no gene match. CDR3 in DNA: TGCAGCGTCCGACAGGGTCCGGGGGAGCTGTTTTTT. This sequence encodes CSVRQGPGELFF.

The chain employs TRBV11-2 and TRBJ1-1; TRBD1 might be the D (6 bases). CDR3 length: 15 amino acids. CDR1 and CDR2 from the germline V gene are SGHAT and FQNNGV. The V end lost 1 base, the J end lost 2 bases, and 11 bases lay between the germline ends. CDR3 nucleotides: TGTGCCAGCAGCTTAGCCGGGACAAGAAACACTGAAGCTTTCTTT. It translates to CASSLAGTRNTEAFF.

The gene calls are TRBV6-1 and TRBJ2-3, with 8 bases fitting TRBD1. With 2 bases clipped from V and 2 bases from J, the junction kept 6 bases outside the gene matches. The CDR3 is 16 residues long. CDR1 and CDR2 (germline): MNHNS, SASEGT. CDR3 in amino acids: CASSEQWGQVTDTQYF. CDR3 nucleotide sequence: TGTGCCAGCAGTGAACAATGGGGACAGGTCACAGATACGCAGTATTTT.

V is TRBV28 and J is TRBJ1-2; the D gene is possibly TRBD1 (6 bases). Trimming removed 10 bases at V and 1 base at J, with 13 bases between. CDR1 and CDR2 from the germline V gene are MDHEN and SYDVKM. This CDR3 is built from 13 residues. The CDR3 DNA reads TGTGCCATCCAGGACAGTTTTAACTATGGCTACACCTTC. Protein: CAIQDSFNYGYTF.

The CDR3 loop is CASSPGQALSGELFF. CDR3 nucleotide sequence: TGCGCCAGCAGCCCAGGACAGGCTCTATCCGGGGAGCTGTTTTTT. The chain links TRBV5-1 to TRBJ2-2, with 7 bases matching TRBD1. Losses at the gene ends were 4 bases for V and 6 bases for J; bases not matched to a gene: 9. Germline V gives CDR1 SGHRS, CDR2 YFSETQ. The CDR3 runs to 15 residues.

V is TRBV6-5 and J is TRBJ2-2; D may be TRBD2 (6 bases). This CDR3 has 16 amino acids. The ends were cut back, 3 bases at V and 6 bases at J, with 17 bases in the middle. CDR1 is MNHEY and CDR2 is SVGAGI in the germline V gene. CDR3 in amino acids: CASSYGGTLTSGELFF. CDR3 DNA: TGTGCCAGCAGTTATGGGGGGACTTTAACCTCCGGGGAGCTGTTTTTT.